This T cell receptor beta chain was captured by sequencing in a study of glioma-infiltrating T cells. About this clonotype itself: The antigen is not known.

General study points: Gliomas, especially low-grade, showed above-expected tissue-blood divergence; non-neoplastic patients showed below.

Amplification of TCR alpha and beta CDR3 regions from RNA used iRepertoire nested multiplex PCR. Input was about 85-400 ng of tissue mRNA or PBMC total RNA. MiXCR, run by TCRdb on the multiplex PCR reads, gives a single entry per CDR3 protein. The sample contains some 130,000 distinct CDR3 sequences, around 23% of which appear only once. Germline CDR1 MNHNS, CDR2 SASEGT. This CDR3 is 16 amino acids long. V lost 4 bases and J lost 0, with 13 bases in between. What was sequenced was glioma tissue, nonneoplastic brain tissue, or PBMCs (not recorded which). The J gene is TRBJ1-5, the V gene TRBV6-1; no clear D gene. This receptor was taken from a human donor with low-grade glioma or glioblastoma, undergoing nonglioma brain surgery, or in good health (not recorded which). The CDR3 region is CASSAEPTYSNQPQHF. Here the CDR3 DNA reads TGTGCCAGCAGTGCGGAGCCCACCTATAGCAATCAGCCCCAGCATTTT.